These 8 T cell receptor beta chains were sequenced from one sample in a study of blood T cell repertoires in COVID-19. Sequencing used immunoSEQ multiplex PCR; TCRdb keeps in-frame clones, though not all of them. Here the sample spans under 300,000 clones, more than 75% being singletons. The sample comprised PBMCs or T cells enriched from blood (not recorded which). The source of these receptors is a woman aged 50 to 60 who had been exposed to COVID-19.

The rearrangement uses TRBV9 and TRBJ2-7, with a weak D call TRBD1 (6 bases). Trimming removed 4 bases at V and 4 bases at J, with 15 bases between. This CDR3 spans 14 amino acids. Germline CDR1 and CDR2: SGDLS and YYNGEE. CDR3 nucleotide sequence: TGTGCCAGCAGCCCTTCCAGGGGTAGATACGAGCAGTACTTC. Protein: CASSPSRGRYEQYF.

This sequence joins TRBV30 and TRBJ1-2, with 8 bases that match TRBD1. The germline V gene encodes CDR1 GTSNPN and CDR2 SVGIG (reference sequence). Unmatched junction bases numbered 11, after V lost 5 bases and J lost 3 bases. The CDR3 has 15 amino acids. This chain's CDR3 is CAWGAGTGAHYGYTF. The CDR3 DNA reads as TGTGCCTGGGGTGCCGGGACAGGAGCTCACTATGGCTACACCTTC.

The chain couples TRBV20-1 to TRBJ1-2; possibly TRBD1 for D (5 bases). In germline, CDR1 is DFQATT, CDR2 SNEGSKA (reference sequence). The CDR3 runs 11 residues. Between the trimmed V and J ends, which lost 7 bases and 8 bases, there was a span of 14 bases. CDR3 amino acids: CSGGGDGGYTF. The CDR3 DNA follows: TGCAGTGGAGGCGGGGACGGGGGCTACACCTTC.

The chain carries TRBV2 and TRBJ2-1; D call uncertain. CDR3 length equals 11 residues. Trimming left V 8 bases short and J 4 bases short, with 6 bases between. Germline lookup yields CDR1 SNHLY and CDR2 FYNNEI. CDR3 protein: CASDRYNEQFF. For the CDR3, the DNA is TGTGCCAGCGATAGATACAATGAGCAGTTCTTC.

The chain is built from TRBV28 and TRBJ2-3; the match to TRBD2 covers 11 bases. V trimming: 4 bases; J trimming: 6 bases; junction bases outside the gene matches: 9. Germline values: CDR1 MDHEN, CDR2 SYDVKM. This CDR3 spans 16 amino acids. CDR3 coding DNA: TGTGCCAGCAGTTGGCTAGCGGGGGGCCTGTGGGATACGCAGTATTTT. Translation gives CASSWLAGGLWDTQYF.

This clone was seen a few times. The chain is built from TRBV4-2 and TRBJ1-1; D call uncertain. The V end lost 2 bases, the J end lost 6 bases, and 4 bases lay between the germline ends. This CDR3 spans 11 amino acids. Germline lookup yields CDR1 LGHNA and CDR2 YNFKEQ. In nucleotides, the CDR3 is TGTGCCAGCAGCCAATCGTCTGAAGCTTTCTTT. Translating it yields CASSQSSEAFF.

This chain joins TRBV28 and TRBJ1-6, with TRBD1 identical over 8 bases. Per the germline V gene, CDR1 is MDHEN and CDR2 is SYDVKM. The CDR3 is made up of 14 amino acids. V gave up 6 bases and J gave up 9 bases; unmatched junction bases: 7. The CDR3 DNA reads TGTGCCAGCAGGATAGACAGGGGTATTTCACCCCTCCACTTT. Its protein is CASRIDRGISPLHF. The entire variable domain, with the rest obtained from reference TRBV28 and TRBJ1-6, is as follows: DVKVTQSSRYLVKRTGEKVFLECVQDMDHENMFWYRQDPGLGLRLIYFSYDVKMKEKGDIPEGYSVSREKKERFSLILESASTNQTSMYLCASRIDRGISPLHFGNGTRLTVT.

The chain is built from TRBV18 and TRBJ2-1; 12 bases agree with TRBD2. The CDR3 covers 20 residues. V lost 0 bases and J lost 10; bases outside the gene matches: 19. Germline loops: CDR1 KGHSH, CDR2 LQKENI. CDR3 sequence: CASSPPRASGGAPRDREQFF. CDR3 nucleotide sequence: TGTGCCAGCTCACCACCGAGGGCTAGCGGGGGGGCCCCCCGGGATAGGGAGCAGTTCTTC.